The subject of this entry is one T cell receptor (beta chain). This CDR3 has 13 amino acids. Looked up from germline, CDR1 is SGHTA and CDR2 is FQGNSA. The junction had 9 bases not matched to a gene; V was cut back by 1 base and J by 13 bases. The data originate from a study of blood T cell repertoires in COVID-19. Study as a whole: The United States, Italy and Spain were the sources of the acute and convalescent COVID-19 samples. PBMCs, B-cell-depleted T cells, or T cells provided the cDNA or gDNA that made up the material.

Original data processing: Estimates of nucleated cell counts were drawn from the amplification of reference gene primers. The protocol was immunoSEQ multiplex PCR, while the TCRdb copy is restricted to in-frame clones and leaves out a portion. V and J calls and clone size follow that table, whereas D and trimming were derived from the DNA. The sample has 200,000 to 300,000 clones, approximately 87% seen once. The sample consisted of peripheral blood. The chain joins TRBV7-2 to TRBJ2-5; TRBD1 matches at 7 bases. This receptor was obtained from a woman aged 50 to 60 with acute or convalescent COVID-19. CDR3 region: CASSLGGRGGPYF. CDR3 in DNA: TGTGCCAGCAGCTTAGGGGGGAGAGGGGGCCCGTACTTC.